The 25 T cell receptor beta chains in this list originate from one sample, sequenced in a study of Tregs in tolerant kidney transplant recipients (dated by TCRdb to the late 2010s). To prepare the library, the immunoSEQ multiplex PCR assay was applied. The clones in this table, taken by TCRdb from immuneACCESS, are in-frame only. Not every clone is retained; where verified, under half of the shortfall comes from an unresolved V gene, and the cause of the rest is unknown. The sample includes 240,000 or so clones, with roughly four fifths observed a single time. Of the sample, about 0.64% is held by the ten largest clones. The sample was CD4+ T cells from blood. These receptors were obtained from a human donor in good health.

This CDR3 reads CASSLLDNTEAFF. CDR3 in DNA: TGTGCCAGCAGCTTGCTGGACAACACTGAAGCTTTCTTT. The chain employs TRBV5-4 and TRBJ1-1, with D unresolved. V was pared by 1 base and J by 2 bases, with 6 bases between. Germline V gene sequence: CDR1 SGHNT, CDR2 YYREEE (reference sequence). CDR3 length equals 13 residues.

The rearrangement uses TRBV5-1 and TRBJ2-3, with TRBD2 matching over 8 bases. This CDR3 is built from 16 residues. Germline V gene sequence: CDR1 SGHRS, CDR2 YFSETQ. Germline trimming cut 4 bases from V and 2 bases from J; bases unmatched to any gene: 9. Written as DNA, the CDR3 is TGCGCCAGCAGCCCCAGGAGCGGGAGACCCACAGATACGCAGTATTTT. It specifies CASSPRSGRPTDTQYF. Using reference TRBV5-1 and TRBJ2-3 for the parts outside the CDR3, the full variable domain is KAGVTQTPRYLIKTRGQQVTLSCSPISGHRSVSWYQQTPGQGLQFLFEYFSETQRNKGNFPGRFSGRQFSNSRSEMNVSTLELGDSALYLCASSPRSGRPTDTQYFGPGTRLTVL.

This clone was counted between two and nine times. The CDR3 here is CASSQEYFGAAYGYTF. The CDR3 DNA sequence: TGTGCCAGCAGCCAGGAGTATTTTGGGGCCGCCTATGGCTACACCTTC. The chain recombines TRBV7-9 with TRBJ1-2, with a possible D match to TRBD1 (5 bases). Germline-derived CDR1 and CDR2 are SEHNR and FQNEAQ (reference sequence). CDR3 length equals 16 residues. Deletions cut 5 bases from V and 4 bases from J, with 20 bases between.

The rearrangement links TRBV30 to TRBJ1-4; TRBD1 aligns across 7 bases. The V gene's germline CDR1 is GTSNPN and CDR2 SVGIG (reference sequence). This CDR3 has 12 residues. V lost 3 bases and J lost 8; bases outside the gene matches: 3. In DNA form, the CDR3 reads TGTGCCTGGAGGCCGGGACAGGAAAAACTGTTTTTT. This gives the protein CAWRPGQEKLFF. Complete variable domain (other parts from reference TRBV30 and TRBJ1-4): SQTIHQWPATLVQPVGSPLSLECTVEGTSNPNLYWYRQAAGRGLQLLFYSVGIGQISSEVPQNLSASRPQDRQFILSSKKLLLSDSGFYLCAWRPGQEKLFFGSGTQLSVL.

This clone has just a few counts. The chain carries TRBV2 and TRBJ1-2; D is unresolved. This CDR3 has 12 residues. From germline, CDR1 is SNHLY and CDR2 FYNNEI. V was trimmed by 4 bases and J by 8 bases, leaving 11 bases between them. This CDR3 reads CASSGAGEGYTF. Here the CDR3 DNA reads TGTGCCAGCAGTGGGGCAGGAGAGGGCTACACCTTC.

Points on this clone: The sample carries other DNA sequences with the same CDR3. This chain joins TRBV6-5 and TRBJ2-7; possible D gene TRBD2, 6 bases. This CDR3 spans 15 amino acids. Per germline, CDR1 MNHEY and CDR2 SVGAGI. V dropped 0 bases and J dropped 0 bases, with 9 bases sitting between them. CDR3 protein: CASSYSGGASYEQYF. The CDR3 nucleotides are TGTGCCAGCAGTTACTCCGGCGGGGCCTCCTACGAGCAGTACTTC.

This chain joins TRBV2 and TRBJ1-5; D perhaps matches TRBD1 (5 bases). Trimming removed 6 bases at V and 1 base at J, with 10 bases between. The CDR3 loop spans 14 amino acids. From germline, CDR1 is SNHLY and CDR2 FYNNEI. DNA of the CDR3: TGTGCCAGCAGACGAGACAGAAGCAATCAGCCCCAGCATTTT. Residues: CASRRDRSNQPQHF.

The V gene is TRBV6-4, the J gene TRBJ1-2; D is possibly TRBD1 (5 bases). The germline V gene encodes CDR1 MRHNA and CDR2 SNTAGT. This CDR3 has 12 residues. The V and J ends lost 9 bases and 3 bases respectively, with 11 bases between them. The CDR3: CARPRADYGYTF. The CDR3 DNA sequence: TGTGCCAGGCCCAGGGCAGACTATGGCTACACCTTC.

This chain joins TRBV30 and TRBJ2-4; D gene unclear. V lost 5 bases to trimming and J lost 2 bases, with 10 bases between them. The germline V gene has CDR1 GTSNPN and CDR2 SVGIG (reference sequence). The CDR3 consists of 13 residues. CDR3 DNA: TGTGCCTGGGCTGCAGCTTCCAAAAACATTCAGTACTTC. Its protein product is CAWAAASKNIQYF.

As to this clone: The germline gene is not matched at one end of the junction; a read error may be the cause. The chain couples TRBV30 to TRBJ2-2; D is uncertain. Germline CDR1 and CDR2: GTSNPN and SVGIG (reference sequence). The CDR3 is made up of 11 amino acids. The CDR3 sequence is CAWTKTGELFF. DNA of the CDR3: TGTGCCTGGACGAAGACCGGGGAGCTGTTTTTT.

V usage is TRBV7-8 and J usage is TRBJ2-3; TRBD2 is a possible D gene (6 bases). Trimming left V 4 bases short and J 2 bases short, with 10 bases between. CDR1 is SGHVS and CDR2 is FQNEAQ in the germline V gene. There are 14 residues in the CDR3. The CDR3 loop is CASSWGGVTDTQYF. The CDR3 nucleotides are TGTGCCAGCAGCTGGGGCGGGGTCACAGATACGCAGTATTTT. The variable domain in full, completed from reference TRBV7-8 and TRBJ2-3, reads GAGVSQSPRYKVAKRGQDVALRCDPISGHVSLFWYQQALGQGPEFLTYFQNEAQLDKSGLPSDRFFAERPEGSVSTLKIQRTQQEDSAVYLCASSWGGVTDTQYFGPGTRLTVL.

The chain is built from TRBV20-1 and TRBJ1-1, with D hard to call. V gave up 8 bases and J gave up 3 bases, with 10 bases separating them. This CDR3 comprises 11 residues. Germline CDR1 is DFQATT and CDR2 is SNEGSKA (reference sequence). The CDR3 region has the DNA TGCAGTCCCTGGACGCACACTGAAGCTTTCTTT. Its protein is CSPWTHTEAFF.

This clone was recorded only once. The chain couples TRBV18 to TRBJ2-5; 12 bases fit TRBD2. This CDR3 spans 16 amino acids. CDR1 and CDR2 from the germline V gene are KGHSH and LQKENI. The V gene end was trimmed by 6 bases and the J gene end by 5 bases; junction bases not matched to a gene: 10. CDR3 coding DNA: TGTGCCAGCTCGCGAACTAGCGGGGGGCCAGGGGAGACCCAGTACTTC. Translated: CASSRTSGGPGETQYF.

This rearrangement joins TRBV6-1 to TRBJ2-1; D possibly corresponds to TRBD2 (6 bases). This CDR3 has 17 amino acids. Germline lookup yields CDR1 MNHNS and CDR2 SASEGT. Trimming shortened V by 2 bases and J by 3 bases, and 17 bases separated the two germline ends. The CDR3 DNA follows: TGTGCCAGCAGTGAAAGTCTTCGCGGGGCCTACTACAATGAGCAGTTCTTC. It specifies CASSESLRGAYYNEQFF.

This chain joins TRBV9 and TRBJ2-2; D unresolved. V was cut by 7 bases and J by 7 bases, with 20 bases left in between. The CDR3 extends over 15 amino acids. The germline V gene has CDR1 SGDLS and CDR2 YYNGEE. The CDR3 DNA follows: TGTGCCAGCGGAGTAGATCGGGTAGGGATCGGGGAGCTGTTTTTT. It encodes CASGVDRVGIGELFF.

The sample holds one count of this clone. The chain combines TRBV6-4 with TRBJ2-2; TRBD1 might be the D (6 bases). CDR3 length equals 14 residues. Germline V gene sequence: CDR1 MRHNA, CDR2 SNTAGT. Trimming removed 6 bases from V and 1 base from J, with 9 bases in between. CDR3 protein: CASSQQGNTGELFF. CDR3 in DNA: TGTGCCAGCAGCCAACAGGGGAACACCGGGGAGCTGTTTTTT.

The chain joins TRBV6-1 to TRBJ2-3; D may be TRBD1 or TRBD2 (5 bases each). CDR3 length equals 13 residues. The germline V and J ends were trimmed by 7 bases and 2 bases, with 10 bases remaining between them. Germline CDR1 and CDR2: MNHNS and SASEGT. This CDR3 reads CASTAGTTDTQYF. CDR3 sequence (DNA): TGTGCCAGCACTGCCGGGACCACAGATACGCAGTATTTT.

The V gene is TRBV20-1, the J gene TRBJ1-4; D is unresolved. The CDR3 consists of 10 residues. Germline V gives CDR1 DFQATT, CDR2 SNEGSKA (reference sequence). Trimming shortened V by 3 bases and J by 8 bases, and 4 bases separated the two germline ends. CDR3 amino acids: CSASLEKLFF. Written as DNA, the CDR3 is TGCAGTGCTAGTTTGGAAAAACTGTTTTTT.

This sequence joins TRBV19 and TRBJ2-2, with a weak D call TRBD1 (6 bases). Germline-derived CDR1 and CDR2 are LNHDA and SQIVND (reference sequence). The CDR3 length is 15 residues. V lost 7 bases and J lost 1, with 13 bases in between. Here the CDR3 DNA reads TGTGCCAGTAAGAGGCAGGGGCGGAACACCGGGGAGCTGTTTTTT. Translated: CASKRQGRNTGELFF.

This clone was detected only once. The chain combines TRBV10-1 with TRBJ1-1, with D perhaps TRBD1 (6 bases). Between the trimmed V and J ends, which lost 3 bases and 10 bases, there was a span of 15 bases. CDR3 size: 13 residues. Germline V gives CDR1 WNHNN, CDR2 SYGVQD (reference sequence). The CDR3 nucleotides read TGCGCCAGCAGTGAACAGGGAAATCCGCGAGCTTTCTTT. This codes for CASSEQGNPRAFF.

This clone was observed once. This sequence joins TRBV11-2 and TRBJ2-7; possibly TRBD2 for D (6 bases). This CDR3 is built from 16 residues. Germline CDR1 reads SGHAT; CDR2 reads FQNNGV. V shed 5 bases and J shed 4 bases, with 21 bases lying between them. CDR3 amino acids: CASSQGSRTGEYEQYF. CDR3 nucleotide sequence: TGTGCCAGCAGCCAAGGGTCCAGGACGGGAGAATACGAGCAGTACTTC.

This clone came up a few times. The rearrangement joins TRBV30 to TRBJ2-5; unclear D gene. The CDR3 loop spans 13 amino acids. CDR1 is GTSNPN and CDR2 is SVGIG in the germline V gene (reference sequence). The ends were cut back, 4 bases at V and 0 bases at J, with 9 bases in the middle. CDR3 nucleotide sequence: TGTGCCTGGAACAACCCCAACCAAGAGACCCAGTACTTC. As protein: CAWNNPNQETQYF. Filled out from reference TRBV30 and TRBJ2-5, the complete variable domain reads SQTIHQWPATLVQPVGSPLSLECTVEGTSNPNLYWYRQAAGRGLQLLFYSVGIGQISSEVPQNLSASRPQDRQFILSSKKLLLSDSGFYLCAWNNPNQETQYFGPGTRLLVL.

This chain links TRBV5-1 with TRBJ2-7; 11 bases agree with TRBD2. With 7 bases clipped from V and 5 bases from J, the junction kept 8 bases outside the gene matches. This CDR3 comprises 14 residues. Per the germline V gene, CDR1 is SGHRS and CDR2 is YFSETQ. The CDR3 spells CASGLTSGRNEQYF. The CDR3 DNA reads TGCGCCAGCGGCCTCACTAGCGGGAGAAACGAGCAGTACTTC.

This clone was counted a single time. This chain connects TRBV9 to TRBJ2-2, with no clear D. The CDR3 is made up of 16 amino acids. Germline V CDR1 and CDR2: SGDLS, YYNGEE. V lost 3 bases and J lost 5, with 17 bases in between. In DNA, the CDR3 is TGTGCCAGCAGCGGGCGAACAAGCGCATTAACCGGGGAGCTGTTTTTT. It translates to CASSGRTSALTGELFF.

The chain couples TRBV9 to TRBJ2-1; the D is unclear. This CDR3 has 14 amino acids. From germline, CDR1 is SGDLS and CDR2 YYNGEE. The V end lost 0 bases, the J end lost 12 bases, and 16 bases lay between the germline ends. This CDR3 is CASSVGDSRPVQFF. For the CDR3, the DNA is TGTGCCAGCAGCGTAGGAGACTCCAGGCCTGTGCAGTTCTTC.